A single sample is the source of the 24 T cell receptor beta chains below, sequenced in a study of T cells in narcolepsy. The protocol was immunoSEQ multiplex PCR, while the TCRdb copy is restricted to in-frame clones and leaves out a portion. Of tens of thousands of clones in the sample, about four fifths were seen once. Sequences were obtained from memory (CD45RA-) CD4+ T cells from blood. Every receptor here comes from a human donor in good health.

The chain has TRBV18 and TRBJ2-1; TRBD1 matches at 9 bases. After removal of 5 bases from V and 4 bases from J, the junction contained 6 bases not matched to a gene. The CDR3 runs to 15 residues. Germline CDR1 KGHSH, CDR2 LQKENI. The DNA of the CDR3 is TGTGCCAGCTCATCCACAGGGGGCCAGTACAATGAGCAGTTCTTC. Translated, it gives CASSSTGGQYNEQFF.

The rearrangement uses TRBV6-6 and TRBJ1-2, with TRBD1 as a possible D gene (5 bases). V lost 6 bases and J 8 bases, leaving 19 bases between the germline ends. The CDR3 spans 14 residues. Germline-derived CDR1 and CDR2 are MNHNY and SVGAGI (reference sequence). The CDR3 spells CASRPSNEKGGYTF. CDR3 in DNA: TGTGCCAGCAGACCATCAAACGAGAAGGGGGGCTACACCTTC.

This chain links TRBV9 with TRBJ2-3; possible D gene TRBD2, 6 bases. Germline CDR1 and CDR2: SGDLS and YYNGEE. The V end was cut by 0 bases, the J end by 5 bases, with 16 bases between. The CDR3 has 16 residues. As DNA, the CDR3 is TGTGCCAGCAGCGTAGAGCCCACCTTGCGGGGAGATACGCAGTATTTT. It encodes CASSVEPTLRGDTQYF.

The count of this clone is one. The CDR3 DNA reads as TGTGCCATCAGTGAGGGGGACAGCTCCAATCAGCCCCAGCATTTT. As protein: CAISEGDSSNQPQHF. This chain uses TRBV10-3 with TRBJ1-5; 7 nucleotides agree with TRBD1. V lost 2 bases to trimming and J lost 3 bases; unmatched junction nucleotides: 4. Per the germline V gene, CDR1 is ENHRY and CDR2 is SYGVKD. CDR3 size: 15 residues.

The rearrangement uses TRBV4-1 and TRBJ2-7; 10 bases are shared with TRBD2. Per the germline V gene, CDR1 is MGHRA and CDR2 is YSYEKL. Trimming took 6 bases from V and 2 from J; bases not matched to a gene: 10. The CDR3 is made up of 16 amino acids. In DNA, the CDR3 is TGCGCCAGCAGAGGGCTAGCGGGGGCCGGGACCTACGAGCAGTACTTC. This encodes CASRGLAGAGTYEQYF.

This clone appeared a few times. The chain links TRBV15 to TRBJ1-5; D is ambiguous. Germline V lookup: CDR1 LNHNV, CDR2 YYDKDF (reference sequence). Trimming took off 1 base at V and 3 bases at J, with 1 base between the two ends. This CDR3 contains 12 residues. The CDR3 nucleotides are TGTGCCACCAGCAGAGCCAATCAGCCCCAGCATTTT. Translating it yields CATSRANQPQHF.

With respect to this clone: The same CDR3 is also encoded by other DNA sequences in this sample. The rearrangement uses TRBV6-5 and TRBJ2-3; the match to TRBD2 covers 8 bases. J lost 3 bases, V lost 7 bases, and 3 bases had no gene match. This CDR3 comprises 13 residues. The germline V gene encodes CDR1 MNHEY and CDR2 SVGAGI. Here the CDR3 reads CASKASGTDTQYF. The CDR3 bases are TGTGCCAGCAAGGCTAGCGGGACAGATACGCAGTATTTT.

This chain links TRBV18 with TRBJ2-7, with 11 bases that match TRBD2. Germline V CDR1 and CDR2: KGHSH, LQKENI. The CDR3 is 15 residues long. J was trimmed by 3 bases and V by 4 bases; bases with no gene match: 5. This chain's CDR3 is CASSRTSGSIYEQYF. The DNA of the CDR3 is TGTGCCAGCTCACGGACTAGCGGGTCCATCTACGAGCAGTACTTC.

This chain uses TRBV19 with TRBJ2-2; the D is unclear. Germline lookup yields CDR1 LNHDA and CDR2 SQIVND (reference sequence). The CDR3 has 15 amino acids. The ends were cut back, 5 bases at V and 0 bases at J, with 10 bases in the middle. CDR3 in amino acids: CASSGVGANTGELFF. CDR3 nucleotide sequence: TGTGCCAGTAGTGGGGTTGGAGCGAACACCGGGGAGCTGTTTTTT. The variable domain in full, completed from reference TRBV19 and TRBJ2-2, reads DGGITQSPKYLFRKEGQNVTLSCEQNLNHDAMYWYRQDPGQGLRLIYYSQIVNDFQKGDIAEGYSVSREKKESFPLTVTSAQKNPTAFYLCASSGVGANTGELFFGEGSRLTVL.

The chain has TRBV5-4 and TRBJ1-6; tentatively, D is TRBD1 (6 bases). V lost 2 bases and J lost 10, with 13 bases in between. There are 14 residues in the CDR3. CDR1 SGHNT and CDR2 YYREEE come from the germline V gene (reference sequence). In DNA, the CDR3 is TGTGCCAGCAGCTTACGTCAGACAGGCTCACCCCTCCACTTT. It specifies CASSLRQTGSPLHF.

The genes are TRBV5-1 and TRBJ2-1; D possibly corresponds to TRBD1 (5 bases). Trimming stripped 5 bases from V and 7 bases from J, with 13 bases between. The CDR3 runs 13 residues. CDR1 and CDR2 from the germline V gene are SGHRS and YFSETQ. The CDR3 loop reads CASSPHTGNEQFF. For the CDR3, the DNA is TGCGCCAGCAGTCCTCACACAGGTAATGAGCAGTTCTTC.

This clone was seen only a few times. The chain links TRBV29-1 to TRBJ2-5; 7 nucleotides match TRBD1. V shed 6 bases and J 5 bases; nucleotides not matched to a gene: 9. Germline V gene sequence: CDR1 SQVTM, CDR2 ANQGSEA. This CDR3 is built from 13 residues. The CDR3 is CSVEQGPRETQYF. The CDR3 DNA follows: TGCAGCGTGGAACAGGGGCCGCGGGAGACCCAGTACTTC.

The chain has TRBV28 and TRBJ1-5, with a weak D call TRBD1 (5 bases). V was clipped by 8 bases and J by 0 bases, with 14 bases between them. The CDR3 length is 15 residues. Germline assignment: CDR1 MDHEN and CDR2 SYDVKM. CDR3 residues: CASSRQTYSNQPQHF. CDR3 nucleotide sequence: TGTGCCAGCTCCCGACAGACCTATAGCAATCAGCCCCAGCATTTT.

This sequence joins TRBV5-4 and TRBJ1-2; D uncertain. Trimming pared 4 bases from V and 5 bases from J, leaving 18 bases between. The CDR3 consists of 15 residues. CDR1 and CDR2 (germline): SGHNT, YYREEE (reference sequence). CDR3 coding DNA: TGTGCCAGCAGCCTATCCACTGGGGTACAGTATGGCTACACCTTC. As protein: CASSLSTGVQYGYTF.

V gene TRBV6-5 combines with J gene TRBJ1-2, with D tentatively TRBD1 (6 bases). The CDR3 runs 15 residues. V dropped 6 bases and J dropped 7 bases, with 21 bases sitting between them. The germline CDR1 and CDR2 sequences are MNHEY and SVGAGI. This CDR3 reads CASSPRGLGRSGYTF. CDR3 nucleotide sequence: TGTGCCAGCAGCCCCAGGGGTTTAGGACGTAGTGGCTACACCTTC.

This sequence joins TRBV18 and TRBJ1-4; TRBD1 agrees at 11 bases. This CDR3 has 19 residues. The ends lost 1 base at V and 0 bases at J; junction bases unmatched: 7. CDR1 KGHSH and CDR2 LQKENI come from the germline V gene. CDR3 in amino acids: CASSPLPWDRGTTNEKLFF. CDR3 DNA sequence: TGTGCCAGCTCACCACTCCCCTGGGACAGGGGGACAACTAATGAAAAACTGTTTTTT.

The chain uses TRBV5-4 and TRBJ2-3; 12 nucleotides line up with TRBD2. The length of the CDR3 is 16 residues. Germline trimming cut 4 bases from V and 4 bases from J; bases unmatched to any gene: 7. Germline CDR1 and CDR2: SGHNT and YYREEE (reference sequence). This CDR3 reads CASSAGGLAGSDTQYF. DNA for the CDR3: TGTGCCAGCAGCGCAGGCGGACTAGCGGGATCAGATACGCAGTATTTT.

This chain uses TRBV28 with TRBJ2-7, with 7 nucleotides matching TRBD1. From germline, CDR1 is MDHEN and CDR2 SYDVKM. CDR3 size: 18 residues. The ends lost 3 bases at V and 2 bases at J; junction bases unmatched: 16. DNA of the CDR3: TGTGCCAGCAGTTTCAAAATCCGATCCGGGACAGCGACCTACGAGCAGTACTTC. The encoded protein is CASSFKIRSGTATYEQYF.

The rearrangement uses TRBV30 and TRBJ1-2; D is unresolved. Germline values: CDR1 GTSNPN, CDR2 SVGIG (reference sequence). CDR3 size: 13 residues. V was shortened by 0 bases and J by 8 bases, with 13 bases between the two germline ends. The CDR3 loop reads CAWSVDGRQGYTF. Here the CDR3 DNA reads TGTGCCTGGAGTGTAGACGGCAGGCAGGGCTACACCTTC. The full variable domain, rest sourced from reference TRBV30 and TRBJ1-2, is SQTIHQWPATLVQPVGSPLSLECTVEGTSNPNLYWYRQAAGRGLQLLFYSVGIGQISSEVPQNLSASRPQDRQFILSSKKLLLSDSGFYLCAWSVDGRQGYTFGSGTRLTVV.

The genes are TRBV19 and TRBJ2-1, with a tentative D call TRBD1 (6 bases). The germline V gene encodes CDR1 LNHDA and CDR2 SQIVND (reference sequence). V was cut by 6 bases and J by 8 bases, with 17 bases left in between. The CDR3 runs 14 residues. CDR3: CASRAGTSIYEQFF. CDR3 coding DNA: TGTGCCAGTAGGGCCGGGACATCTATCTATGAGCAGTTCTTC. Based on the CDR3 plus reference TRBV19 and TRBJ2-1, the full variable domain is DGGITQSPKYLFRKEGQNVTLSCEQNLNHDAMYWYRQDPGQGLRLIYYSQIVNDFQKGDIAEGYSVSREKKESFPLTVTSAQKNPTAFYLCASRAGTSIYEQFFGPGTRLTVL.

CDR3 in DNA: TGTGCCAGCAGCTTAGATCTGTTGGAGACCCAGTACTTC. It is translated as CASSLDLLETQYF. The V gene is TRBV11-2, the J gene TRBJ2-5, with D hard to call. CDR1 and CDR2 from the germline V gene are SGHAT and FQNNGV. The CDR3 has 13 residues. V lost 0 bases to trimming and J lost 5 bases, with 7 bases between them.

A word on this clone: The same CDR3 can be traced to other DNA sequences in this sample. The genes are TRBV7-9 and TRBJ1-4; the match to TRBD1 covers 9 bases. J was trimmed by 7 bases and V by 1 base; bases with no gene match: 4. This CDR3 region has 15 residues. Germline CDR1 is SEHNR and CDR2 is FQNEAQ (reference sequence). CDR3 sequence: CASSLGTGVIEKLFF. The CDR3 DNA reads TGTGCCAGCAGCTTAGGGACAGGGGTTATTGAAAAACTGTTTTTT.

The gene calls are TRBV29-1 and TRBJ1-2; no definite D call. The germline V gene encodes CDR1 SQVTM and CDR2 ANQGSEA. The CDR3 spans 12 residues. V was cut by 6 bases and J by 3 bases, with 11 bases left in between. The CDR3 region has the DNA TGCAGCGTCCCCGGGCCTTACTATGGCTACACCTTC. Its protein product is CSVPGPYYGYTF. The entire variable domain, with the rest obtained from reference TRBV29-1 and TRBJ1-2, is as follows: SAVISQKPSRDICQRGTSLTIQCQVDSQVTMMFWYRQQPGQSLTLIATANQGSEATYESGFVIDKFPISRPNLTFSTLTVSNMSPEDSSIYLCSVPGPYYGYTFGSGTRLTVV.

This clone was counted only a few times. J is TRBJ2-3 and V is TRBV7-2; a possible D gene is TRBD2 (7 bases). The CDR3 sequence is 17 residues long. Germline V CDR1 and CDR2: SGHTA, FQGNSA. The V end lost 2 bases, the J end lost 0 bases, and 15 bases lay between the germline ends. The CDR3 bases are TGTGCCAGCAGCTTATCCGTAGGGAGGGGGAGCACAGATACGCAGTATTTT. This gives the protein CASSLSVGRGSTDTQYF.